The TCR beta chain under discussion was sequenced for a study of blood T cell repertoires in COVID-19 (dated by TCRdb to 2018 to 2021). Background for the entire study: Collaborator samples came from the United States, Italy and Spain and covered acute and convalescent phases of COVID-19. Samples came from the ongoing ImmuneRACE study (first 160 participants) plus 1,254 subjects from 6 global collaborators. The material from the prospective study consisted of cDNA or gDNA derived from T cells, B-cell-depleted T cells, or PBMCs. Where available, HLA class I and class II types were taken from metadata supplied by the sample provider and were not determined by assay-based typing. A freely available public database, intended as a resource for researchers studying the immune response to SARS-CoV-2, is where the repertoires were released. Subjects who had been exposed to COVID-19, were actively infected with it, or had recovered from it provided the deeply sampled blood TCRbeta repertoires that made up the dataset. Sample metadata almost always included a de-identified subject ID, COVID-19 status, age in years and sex. Points the paper makes about the study in general: The quantity of clinical and demographic metadata differed by source and by participant and was supplied without curation.

As for this clone: Its recognized antigen is unknown. The sample holds no much larger clone one base away, and base qualities are not on file.

From its cysteine to its phenylalanine, the CDR3 spans 14 amino acids. Only the CDR3 portion is preserved as DNA: 42 bases, with reading frame beginning at the first base. V loses 5 bases at its end and J loses 6 bases; junction bases beyond the gene matches: 8. Sequences MNHNS (CDR1) and SASEGT (CDR2) are obtained from the germline V gene. TCRbeta CDR3 regions were amplified from genomic DNA using the immunoSEQ Assay, a bias-controlled multiplex PCR. The paper's processing steps were these. The number of nucleated cells in each sample was estimated from the amplification of reference gene primers within the assay. To quantify the absolute abundance of each unique TCRbeta CDR3 rearrangement, sequence reads were collapsed and filtered. For each sample, productive Simpson clonality was calculated as the square root of Simpson's diversity index over productive rearrangements. TCRdb's version of the immuneACCESS table is confined to in-frame rearrangements and falls short of the full clone set. An unresolved V gene accounts for under half of the shortfall where checked; the remainder is of unknown origin. V and J calls and clone size follow that table, whereas D and trimming were derived from the DNA. Present in this sample are about 48,000 clones, 86% of which were seen just once. Less than 3% of the sample goes to the ten largest clones.

One collaborating source in Seattle enrolled patients while the patients were actively infected and followed the patients over time throughout the course of disease. Whole blood was collected in K2EDTA tubes by collaborating institutions according to the institutions' own protocols. For TCRbeta analysis, collaborator samples were shipped as frozen whole blood, as isolated PBMCs, or as DNA extracted from either sample type. The V and J segments used are TRBV6-1 and TRBJ1-1, with 8 bases in between that match TRBD1. Specimen: peripheral blood. The sequence was collected from a woman aged 80 or over with COVID-19, enrolled during active disease. Here is the DNA: TGTGCCAGCAGTTGGCGGACAGGGTACTCTGAAGCTTTCTTT. It is translated as CASSWRTGYSEAFF.